The rows below give T cell receptor beta chains drawn from one sample of a study of beta chain features in type 1 diabetes. The table came from immunoSEQ multiplex PCR; TCRdb's copy has only in-frame clones and leaves some out. The table has 550,000 to 850,000 clones, roughly an eighth seen once. Material: naive CD4+ T cells from blood. Receptors were obtained from a man younger than 35 with type 1 diabetes. Each CDR3 is given with its conserved first and last residue. D genes are given only for firm matches. Clone sizes are given selectively: once, few, many, or a class where the clone is expanded.

>TRBJ1-1|TRBV28|NA|TRBD1
TGTGCCAGCAGTATCTATACCGGGACAGCTTGGAACTTT
CASSIYTGTAWNF
>TRBJ2-7|TRBV6-5|NA|TRBD1
TGTGCCAGCAGCCCGACAGGGATCAGCTACGAGCAGTACTTC
CASSPTGISYEQYF
>TRBJ2-7|TRBV28|NA|NA
TGTGCCAGCAGTTTGCGCCGGGACGCTTCTCCTAGGGAGCAGTACTTC
CASSLRRDASPREQYF
>TRBJ2-3|TRBV13|few|TRBD2
TGTGCCAGCAGCTTACTAGCGGGGGCTACAGATACGCAGTATTTT
CASSLLAGATDTQYF
>TRBJ1-5|TRBV7-2|NA|NA
TGTGCCAGCAGCTCGGGACGGCGGGGTGGGAATCAGCCCCAGCATTTT
CASSSGRRGGNQPQHF
>TRBJ2-7|TRBV7-2|few|TRBD2
TGTGCCAGCAGCTTAGGTCAGAGCGGGGGGACGAGCTACGAGCAGTACTTC
CASSLGQSGGTSYEQYF
>TRBJ1-1|TRBV28|NA|TRBD1
TGTGCCAGCAACCGGGGACAGGGTACCGAAGCTTTCTTT
CASNRGQGTEAFF
>TRBJ1-5|TRBV6-1|few|NA
TGTGCCAGCAGTGCACGTGATAGGAATCAGCCCCAGCATTTT
CASSARDRNQPQHF
>TRBJ1-1|TRBV10-3|NA|TRBD1
TGTGCCATCAGTGAACCCGGACAGGGAGGAACTGAAGCTTTCTTT
CAISEPGQGGTEAFF
>TRBJ2-7|TRBV10-3|few|TRBD2
TGTGCCAGCAGTTACTCGGCTAGCGGATACTCCTACGAGCAGTACTTC
CASSYSASGYSYEQYF
>TRBJ2-5|TRBV5-6|few|TRBD1
TGTGCCAGCAGTTCTCCTTGGACAGGTCGGGAGACCCAGTACTTC
CASSSPWTGRETQYF
>TRBJ2-3|TRBV27|NA|TRBD2
TGTGCCAGCAGTGGTAGACTAGCGGGGCAGTATTTT
CASSGRLAGQYF
>TRBJ2-1|TRBV14|NA|NA
TGTGCCAGCAGCCTTAGTACGGGCACTGAGCAGTTCTTC
CASSLSTGTEQFF
>TRBJ1-6|TRBV15|few|NA
TGTGCCACCAGCAGAGCGGGGAACAGCAATTCACCCCTCCACTTT
CATSRAGNSNSPLHF
>TRBJ2-5|TRBV4-1|NA|NA
TGCGCCAGCAGCCAAGCGGATCCGTTGGCTCGAGAGACCCAGTACTTC
CASSQADPLARETQYF
>TRBJ2-5|TRBV2|NA|NA
TGTGCCAGCAGTGAAATCCAACGGAGGGCAGAGACCCAGTACTTC
CASSEIQRRAETQYF
>TRBJ2-7|TRBV20-1|few|NA
TGCAGTGCTAGAGGGGGGTCCAATCAGTACTTC
CSARGGSNQYF
>TRBJ1-4|TRBV7-2|few|NA
TGTGCCAGCAGCCCCTGGGTGGGGCAGGGTGAAAAACTGTTTTTT
CASSPWVGQGEKLFF
>TRBJ2-1|TRBV30|NA|NA
TGTGCCTGGAGTGTAATTGCCGGGGCGGGGCATGAGCAGTTCTTC
CAWSVIAGAGHEQFF
>TRBJ2-6|TRBV27|NA|NA
TGTGCCAGCCTTCGGACTTACCCCTCTGGGGCCAACGTCCTGACTTTC
CASLRTYPSGANVLTF
>TRBJ2-5|TRBV5-1|NA|NA
TGCGCCAGCAGCCCGCAGGAAGAGGCCCAGTACTTC
CASSPQEEAQYF
>TRBJ1-3|TRBV25-1|NA|TRBD1
TGTGCCAGCAGTGGGACAGGGGGCCAAATCTCTGGAAACACCATATATTTT
CASSGTGGQISGNTIYF
>TRBJ1-2|TRBV6-1|NA|TRBD1
TGTGCCAGCAGTGTTGACAGGGGGCCTACAACCTTC
CASSVDRGPTTF
>TRBJ1-5|TRBV2|NA|NA
TGTGCCAGCAGTGAAACCGGGATAAATCAGCCCCAGCATTTT
CASSETGINQPQHF
>TRBJ1-1|TRBV27|once|TRBD1
TGTGCCAGCAGTCCCGGACAGGGGGTTCAGAGAACTGAAGCTTTCTTT
CASSPGQGVQRTEAFF
>TRBJ2-7|TRBV9|NA|NA
TGTGCCAGCAGCGTTAGTGGACAGAGTGACTACGAGCAGTACTTC
CASSVSGQSDYEQYF